Below, 9 T cell receptor beta chains from the same sample are listed, as sequenced in a study of cytomegalovirus exposure and HLA in healthy donors. The PCR used 60 Vbeta and 13 Jbeta primers. Here immunoSEQ multiplex PCR was the method, and the copy in TCRdb shows in-frame clones only, minus some. Among around 150,000 clones listed, 70% to 80% were seen once. The source material was PBMCs. The receptors shown here come from a woman between 40 and 55 years old in good health and CMV-seronegative.

CDR3 in amino acids: CASSGTTRNTGELFF. The CDR3 DNA reads as TGTGCCAGCAGTGGCACGACTCGGAACACCGGGGAGCTGTTTTTT. The V call is TRBV2, the J call TRBJ2-2; no definite D call. The germline V gene has CDR1 SNHLY and CDR2 FYNNEI. The CDR3 covers 15 residues. Trimming shortened V by 4 bases and J by 1 base, and 10 bases separated the two germline ends.

The CDR3 DNA follows: TGCGCCAGCAGCCTTAGTCGTACCGGGACAGGCTGGGTTCTCGCCTACAATGAGCAGTTCTTC. It is translated as CASSLSRTGTGWVLAYNEQFF. The genes are TRBV4-1 and TRBJ2-1; 8 nucleotides align to TRBD1. There are 21 residues in the CDR3. Germline assignment: CDR1 MGHRA and CDR2 YSYEKL. V lost 4 bases to trimming and J lost 2 bases; unmatched junction nucleotides: 22.

J is TRBJ2-7 and V is TRBV28; D perhaps matches TRBD1 (6 bases). Germline values: CDR1 MDHEN, CDR2 SYDVKM. The CDR3 extends over 15 amino acids. V was clipped by 4 bases and J by 3 bases, with 16 bases between them. The CDR3 DNA reads as TGTGCCAGCAGTTCCCCTTGGGACACAGACTACGAGCAGTACTTC. This gives the protein CASSSPWDTDYEQYF.

V is TRBV2 and J is TRBJ2-2, with a weak D call TRBD2 (6 bases). The V gene lost 5 bases and the J gene lost 0 bases, with 10 bases spanning the gap. The germline V gene has CDR1 SNHLY and CDR2 FYNNEI. The CDR3 loop spans 15 amino acids. CDR3 sequence: CASSPRTTNTGELFF. Here the CDR3 DNA reads TGTGCCAGCAGTCCCAGGACTACGAACACCGGGGAGCTGTTTTTT. Using reference TRBV2 and TRBJ2-2 for the parts outside the CDR3, the full variable domain is EPEVTQTPSHQVTQMGQEVILRCVPISNHLYFYWYRQILGQKVEFLVSFYNNEISEKSEIFDDQFSVERPDGSNFTLKIRSTKLEDSAMYFCASSPRTTNTGELFFGEGSRLTVL.

The chain links TRBV6-5 to TRBJ1-1, with 8 bases identical to TRBD1. J was trimmed by 4 bases and V by 5 bases; bases with no gene match: 6. This CDR3 has 14 residues. Germline V CDR1 and CDR2: MNHEY, SVGAGI. The CDR3 nucleotides read TGTGCCAGCAGTACTAAGACAGGGGCCACTGAAGCTTTCTTT. It is translated as CASSTKTGATEAFF.

V is TRBV5-5 and J is TRBJ1-5; tentative D call: TRBD1 (6 bases). This CDR3 spans 17 amino acids. CDR1 is SGHKS, CDR2 YYEKEE, per germline (reference sequence). Between the trimmed V and J ends, which lost 4 bases and 5 bases, there was a span of 22 bases. The CDR3 DNA reads TGTGCCAGCAGCGCGGAAGGGGGAGCATTTACTTATCAGCCCCAGCATTTT. It encodes CASSAEGGAFTYQPQHF.

This chain joins TRBV6-1 and TRBJ2-1, with 10 positions matching TRBD1. The CDR3 consists of 14 residues. CDR1 and CDR2 (germline): MNHNS, SASEGT. The J segment lost 7 bases and the V segment lost 5 bases, leaving 5 bases of the junction unmatched. The CDR3 DNA sequence: TGTGCCAGCAGTAGATGGGACAGGGGTAATGAGCAGTTCTTC. The encoded protein is CASSRWDRGNEQFF.

The chain has TRBV19 and TRBJ1-1, with TRBD1 matching over 8 bases. Germline trimming cut 6 bases from V and 1 base from J; bases unmatched to any gene: 13. From germline, CDR1 is LNHDA and CDR2 SQIVND (reference sequence). This CDR3 is built from 17 residues. DNA of the CDR3: TGTGCCAGTAGAGGAATGGAGTACAGGGGGAAGAACACTGAAGCTTTCTTT. Its translation: CASRGMEYRGKNTEAFF.

The table lists this clone with a few counts. The gene calls are TRBV7-2 and TRBJ1-1; no reliable D call. Germline CDR1 reads SGHTA; CDR2 reads FQGNSA. Trimming took 3 bases from V and 8 from J, leaving 7 bases between them. CDR3 length equals 11 residues. CDR3 sequence (DNA): TGTGCCAGCAGCTTTCTCTACGAAGCTTTCTTT. Translated, it gives CASSFLYEAFF.